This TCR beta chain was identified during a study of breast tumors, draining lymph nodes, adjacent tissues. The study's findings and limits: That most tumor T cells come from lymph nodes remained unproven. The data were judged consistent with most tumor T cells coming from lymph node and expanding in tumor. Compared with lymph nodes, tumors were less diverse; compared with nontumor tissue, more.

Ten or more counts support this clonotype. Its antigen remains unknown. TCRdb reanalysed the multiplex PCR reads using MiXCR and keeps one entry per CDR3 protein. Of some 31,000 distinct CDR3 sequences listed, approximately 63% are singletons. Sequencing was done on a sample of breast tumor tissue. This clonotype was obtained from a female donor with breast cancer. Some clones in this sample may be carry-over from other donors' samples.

The CDR3 nucleotides are TGTGCCAGCAGCCCCCCGGGACTTAACACCGGGGAGCTGTTTTTT. Translating gives CASSPPGLNTGELFF. The genes are TRBV5-5 and TRBJ2-2; possible D gene TRBD2, 6 bases. Germline-derived CDR1 and CDR2 are SGHKS and YYEKEE (reference sequence). Trimming removed 4 bases from V and 2 bases from J, with 12 bases in between. The CDR3 consists of 15 residues.